Listed below are T cell receptor beta chains from one sample, sequenced in a study of T cell changes during pregnancy in multiple sclerosis. Only in-frame clones appear in the TCRdb table, and some are missing; sequencing was by immunoSEQ multiplex PCR. The table lists roughly 47,000 clones, approximately 94% of them singletons. The source material was CD8+ T cells from peripheral blood mononuclear cells, sampled before pregnancy. Every receptor here comes from a female donor with multiple sclerosis, enrolled in a pregnancy study. Each CDR3 is given without its conserved first and last residue.

v_call	cdr3_aa
TRBV2	ASRDSGRAYYEQY
TRBV27	ASSLEPGQGPGTQY
TRBV9	ASSVSGGGWADTQY
TRBV5-1	ASSLQGASSYGYT
TRBV28	ASRDTGKLQETQY
TRBV13	ASSGDSYNEQF
TRBV19	ASSPTSGSSYEQY
TRBV30	AWSGARVRYNEQF
TRBV7-9	ASSLGASGETQY
TRBV4-1	ASSPSGTSYNEQF
TRBV19	ASSIGSSYEQY
TRBV9	ASSVRTGAWSGANVLT
TRBV4-2	ASSPIQGGMREQY
TRBV2	ASSESGYT
TRBV19	ASSIGGGVNEQF
TRBV7-9	ASSLTDYEQY
TRBV27	ASSLTVVGNQPQH
TRBV4-1	ASSQGKGATNEKLF
TRBV27	ASSLWGGDSAYEQY
TRBV7-8	ASRAGYGNYGYT
TRBV4-1	ASSQEWAGSDTQY
TRBV27	ASSFGWTSGDEQY
TRBV10-3	AISGGDGSYEQY
TRBV28	ASRIRSSYNEQF
TRBV5-1	ASSWTGERGGYT
TRBV7-2	ASSLYSAFEQF
TRBV27	ASGDGSSYNEQF
TRBV7-3	ASSSGTSGTTDTQY
TRBV28	ASSSSTGEYATEAF
TRBV5-4	ASSLAGTGKSYEQY
TRBV30	AWSVQGLNEQY
TRBV27	ASSFLGQNTEAF
TRBV29-1	SVEGGGLNYGYT
TRBV30	AWSVGRGYEQY
TRBV6-5	ASSYGTVYEQY
TRBV27	ASSSPGTTSGIPHEQF
TRBV11-3	ASSLVSSGGEQF
TRBV9	ASSENGDYT
TRBV9	ASSGRARGAEVYGYT
TRBV28	ASSPGTPYNEQF
TRBV7-9	ASSLDRETSEETQY
TRBV5-1	ASSLVSGISGNTIY